The clone carrying this T cell receptor (beta chain) occurred a few times. These data are taken from a study of T cells after yellow fever vaccination. Per germline, CDR1 ENHRY and CDR2 SYGVKD. The CDR3 runs 17 residues. V trimming: 7 bases; J trimming: 2 bases; junction bases outside the gene matches: 13. Conversion of TCR transcripts into cDNA relied on 5'RACE template switching, which added a universal primer site and UMIs. TCRdb re-derived calls from the 5' RACE reads in MiXCR, one entry per CDR3 protein. The sample shows about 350,000 distinct CDR3 sequences, 12% of them seen only once. The rearrangement joins TRBV10-3 to TRBJ2-3; 9 positions agree with TRBD2. The specimen comprised CD4+ T cells sorted from PBMCs, sampled 15 days after the yellow fever booster vaccination. The origin of this receptor is a man aged 18 to 29 who received the YFV17D yellow fever vaccine. DNA of the CDR3: TGTGCCATCATGGGCGGCATAAGCGGGGGGTCCACAGATACGCAGTATTTT. It specifies CAIMGGISGGSTDTQYF.